The 2 T cell receptor beta chains below come from one sample, sequenced in a study of T cells in women clearing cervical HPV infection. TCRdb's table, derived via immunoSEQ multiplex PCR, lists solely in-frame clones and lacks some. Its clone listing holds tens of thousands of clones. The sequencing sample was made of blood buffy coat. The receptors shown here come from a woman aged 18 to 75 with a cervical HPV16 infection that either progressed to CIN3+ or cleared (not recorded which).

Regarding this clone: The read ends 3 residues before the CDR3 terminus; that terminus is restored from the germline J gene. This sequence joins TRBV6-2 or TRBV6-3 and TRBJ1-2; perhaps TRBD1 as D (6 bases). From germline, CDR1 is MNHEY and CDR2 SVGEGT. The length of the CDR3 is 13 residues. The CDR3 bases that were read are TGTGCCAGCAGATACAGGGACACCTACGAC. Amino acid sequence: CASRYRDTYD. The entire CDR3 is CASRYRDTYDYTF.

A word on this clone: Read data end 3 residues before the CDR3 end; the end is taken from the germline J gene. This chain uses TRBV4-1 with TRBJ2-3; the match to TRBD1 covers 9 bases. Per germline, CDR1 MGHRA and CDR2 YSYEKL. This CDR3 has 15 residues. CDR3 loop: CASSQGQGNGETQYF. The DNA read from the CDR3 is TGCGCCAGCAGCCAGGGACAGGGAAATGGAGAGACG.